This entry lists 9 T cell receptor beta chains sequenced from one sample in a study of cytotoxic CD8 clonotypes in ibrutinib-treated CLL. Profiled with immunoSEQ multiplex PCR; TCRdb holds only in-frame clones, not every one. Of approximately 100,000 clones in the sample, approximately 56% were seen once. This specimen was PBMCs, taken after 24 months of ibrutinib treatment. These receptors all come from a human donor with chronic lymphocytic leukemia.

This clone was recorded once. This chain uses TRBV23-1 with TRBJ2-5, with a tentative D call TRBD1 (6 bases). TRBV23-1 is an ORF, with its function uncertain. Between the trimmed V and J ends, which lost 1 base and 4 bases, there was a span of 28 bases. CDR3 length: 20 amino acids. The CDR3 DNA is TGCGCCAGCAGTCAATTCAACCTCCTCCGGGACATGGAAGGGAGAGAGACCCAGTACTTC. Protein sequence: CASSQFNLLRDMEGRETQYF.

The chain is built from TRBV6-5 and TRBJ1-2; no clear D. The CDR3 runs 15 residues. Per the germline V gene, CDR1 is MNHEY and CDR2 is SVGAGI. V dropped 4 bases and J dropped 4 bases, with 16 bases sitting between them. CDR3 protein: CASSFTLEGPYGYTF. CDR3 bases: TGTGCCAGCAGTTTCACCTTGGAAGGTCCCTATGGCTACACCTTC.

V gene TRBV2 combines with J gene TRBJ2-6; maybe TRBD1 (6 bases). The germline V gene encodes CDR1 SNHLY and CDR2 FYNNEI. V lost 2 bases, J lost 4 bases, and 15 bases lay in between. This CDR3 spans 17 amino acids. The CDR3 is CASSERPGDFGANVLTF. CDR3 nucleotide sequence: TGTGCCAGCAGTGAACGGCCAGGGGATTTCGGGGCCAACGTCCTGACTTTC.

Only a few counts were recorded for this clone. The chain combines TRBV7-3 with TRBJ2-3; TRBD1 is a possible D gene (5 bases). The germline V gene has CDR1 SGHTA and CDR2 FQGTGA. This CDR3 contains 15 residues. V gave up 2 bases and J gave up 2 bases, with 11 bases separating them. The CDR3 sequence: CASSLDRGTTDTQYF. CDR3 DNA: TGTGCCAGCAGCTTAGATAGGGGAACCACAGATACGCAGTATTTT.

This clone was counted between two and nine times. This rearrangement joins TRBV27 to TRBJ2-2; 7 bases are shared with TRBD2. Germline values: CDR1 MNHEY, CDR2 SMNVEV (reference sequence). With 1 base clipped from V and 4 bases from J, the junction kept 3 bases outside the gene matches. The CDR3 has 15 residues. The DNA of the CDR3 is TGTGCCAGCAGTTTATTTGCGGGGGTCACCGGGGAGCTGTTTTTT. Its translation is CASSLFAGVTGELFF.

The chain has TRBV29-1 and TRBJ2-1; 8 bases line up with TRBD1. Looked up from germline, CDR1 is SQVTM and CDR2 is ANQGSEA. There are 14 residues in the CDR3. J gave up 4 bases and V 5 bases, and 7 bases lay outside the gene matches. The CDR3 region is CSVSQGAIYNEQFF. DNA for the CDR3: TGCAGCGTTTCCCAGGGGGCAATATACAATGAGCAGTTCTTC.

The rearrangement uses TRBV27 and TRBJ2-1, with D possibly matching TRBD2 (7 bases). The CDR3 extends over 18 amino acids. Trimming stripped 1 base from V and 4 bases from J, with 20 bases between. The germline gives CDR1 MNHEY, CDR2 SMNVEV (reference sequence). CDR3 amino acids: CASSLFSLRRGGYNEQFF. CDR3 sequence (DNA): TGTGCCAGCAGTTTATTTAGTCTGCGGAGGGGGGGATACAATGAGCAGTTCTTC.

The count of this clone is one. This chain joins TRBV28 and TRBJ1-2; D unclear. Germline lookup yields CDR1 MDHEN and CDR2 SYDVKM. V was trimmed by 5 bases and J by 6 bases, leaving 16 bases between them. The CDR3 consists of 14 residues. The chain's CDR3 is CASSKGGMWDGYTF. The CDR3, as DNA: TGTGCCAGCAGTAAGGGTGGTATGTGGGATGGCTACACCTTC.

This clone has ten or more counts. The V gene is TRBV4-1, the J gene TRBJ2-7; 10 nucleotides line up with TRBD1. Germline lookup yields CDR1 MGHRA and CDR2 YSYEKL. The CDR3 length is 14 residues. V was pared by 2 bases and J by 4 bases, with 2 bases of the junction left unmatched. CDR3 nucleotides: TGCGCCAGCAGCCAAAGGGACAGGGGTTACGAGCAGTACTTC. Translation gives CASSQRDRGYEQYF.